These 26 T cell receptor beta chains were all obtained from the same sample, sequenced in a study of patients and donors after allogeneic stem cell transplantation (dated by TCRdb to 2018 to 2021). Libraries came from RT-PCR. The sequencer listed for this sample is NextSeq 550. Through fastp at Q25 and MiXCR, TCRdb rebuilt clones from the public reads, retaining in-frame beta chains. Rows with a matching CDR3 protein are joined into one entry that keeps the most common DNA and genes. This sample lists roughly 180,000 distinct CDR3 sequences; roughly two fifths were detected once. The top ten clonotypes cover about 30% of the sample. The sample consisted of blood, either unsorted or a sorted T cell fraction (not recorded which). The receptor source for this set is a human donor who was either an allogeneic HSCT recipient or a stem cell or donor lymphocyte infusion donor (not recorded which). It is not recorded whose cells these are; they may come from a transplant donor.

This clonotype was counted between two and nine times. This sequence joins TRBV30 and TRBJ1-3, with D maybe TRBD1 (5 bases). Trimming shortened V by 1 base and J by 4 bases, and 11 bases separated the two germline ends. Germline V gene data show CDR1 as GTSNPN and CDR2 as SVGIG (reference sequence). This CDR3 region has 14 residues. The CDR3 nucleotides are TGTGCCTGGAGTGCAACAGGCCCGGGAAACACCATATATTTT. It yields the protein CAWSATGPGNTIYF.

This clonotype was seen more than once but under ten times. CDR3 residues: CASSLGGLQETQYF. CDR3 bases: TGTGCCAGCAGCTTGGGAGGGTTACAAGAGACCCAGTACTTC. V is TRBV7-9 and J is TRBJ2-5; 7 bases are a match to TRBD2. The CDR3 spans 14 residues. Germline CDR1 is SEHNR and CDR2 is FQNEAQ (reference sequence). Trimming cost V 3 bases and J 2 bases; bases outside gene matches: 3.

The chain uses TRBV6-2 or TRBV6-3 and TRBJ1-5; the match to TRBD1 covers 7 bases. Trimming at V came to 2 bases and at J to 6 bases, leaving 7 bases not matched to a gene. Germline lookup yields CDR1 MNHEY and CDR2 SVGEGT. This CDR3 has 15 amino acids. This CDR3 reads CASSYRGRGTQPQHF. In nucleotides, the CDR3 is TGTGCCAGCAGTTACAGGGGGCGTGGTACTCAGCCCCAGCATTTT.

The chain has TRBV7-9 and TRBJ1-4, with 12 bases identical to TRBD1. V shed 5 bases, J shed 0 bases, and the junction held 4 bases outside the gene matches. Germline V CDR1 and CDR2: SEHNR, FQNEAQ (reference sequence). The CDR3 consists of 17 residues. CDR3 coding DNA: TGTGCCAGCAGCCCGGGACAGGGGGCCACAACTAATGAAAAACTGTTTTTT. The encoded protein is CASSPGQGATTNEKLFF.

This clonotype was seen only a few times. The CDR3 is CASSSRDSGNTIYF. DNA of the CDR3: TGTGCCAGCAGCTCGAGGGACAGCGGAAACACCATATATTTT. J is TRBJ1-3 and V is TRBV7-8, with 7 bases aligning to TRBD1. Germline CDR1 SGHVS, CDR2 FQNEAQ. CDR3 length: 14 amino acids. V lost 4 bases to trimming and J lost 4 bases; unmatched junction nucleotides: 4.

The genes are TRBV28 and TRBJ1-5; D is ambiguous. Trimming took 2 bases from V and 2 from J, leaving 10 bases between them. The CDR3 is made up of 15 amino acids. Germline assignment: CDR1 MDHEN and CDR2 SYDVKM. The CDR3 DNA reads TGTGCCAGCAGTTTAGAGAAGGTCGGCAATCAGCCCCAGCATTTT. Its protein product is CASSLEKVGNQPQHF.

This chain joins TRBV18 and TRBJ2-1; 8 bases agree with TRBD1. The CDR3 sequence is 15 residues long. Trimming cost V 3 bases and J 7 bases; bases outside gene matches: 8. Per germline, CDR1 KGHSH and CDR2 LQKENI. DNA of the CDR3: TGTGCCAGCTCACCCCCGGCTACAGGGGGGAATGAGCAGTTCTTC. Its translation is CASSPPATGGNEQFF.

This chain uses TRBV5-1 with TRBJ2-1; no definite D call. Germline V CDR1 and CDR2: SGHRS, YFSETQ. With 4 bases removed from V and 7 bases from J, the gap between germline ends came to 15 bases. CDR3 size: 14 residues. Here the CDR3 reads CASSQSFARNEQFF. CDR3 in DNA: TGCGCCAGCAGCCAATCATTCGCCCGAAATGAGCAGTTCTTC.

CDR3 coding DNA: TGTGCCAGCAGCCAAGGTCCCGGGAGCGATGAGCAGTTCTTC. Protein sequence: CASSQGPGSDEQFF. The rearrangement uses TRBV3-1 and TRBJ2-1; weak D call: TRBD2 (6 bases). Trimming left V 1 base short and J 8 bases short, with 12 bases between. Germline V gene sequence: CDR1 LGHDT, CDR2 YNNKEL (reference sequence). CDR3 length equals 14 residues.

Only a few counts were recorded for this clonotype. The chain links TRBV10-3 to TRBJ1-5; perhaps TRBD1 as D (5 bases). The germline gives CDR1 ENHRY, CDR2 SYGVKD. Trimming removed 10 bases at V and 1 base at J, with 14 bases between. This CDR3 is built from 14 residues. CDR3 region: CATSREASNQPQHF. The CDR3 DNA sequence: TGTGCCACTTCCAGGGAGGCGAGCAATCAGCCCCAGCATTTT.

This clonotype was found a few times. The chain couples TRBV27 to TRBJ1-5; 9 nucleotides align to TRBD1. The CDR3 contains 15 residues. Losses at the gene ends were 5 bases for V and 4 bases for J; bases not matched to a gene: 6. In germline, CDR1 is MNHEY, CDR2 SMNVEV (reference sequence). The CDR3 here is CASSITTGGNQPQHF. Here the CDR3 DNA reads TGTGCCAGCAGTATCACGACAGGGGGGAATCAGCCCCAGCATTTT.

This rearrangement joins TRBV4-1 to TRBJ1-4; D perhaps matches TRBD1 (6 bases). Looked up from germline, CDR1 is MGHRA and CDR2 is YSYEKL. This CDR3 has 13 amino acids. The ends were cut back, 1 base at V and 8 bases at J, with 8 bases in the middle. The CDR3: CASSQGGGEKLFF. The CDR3 nucleotides are TGCGCCAGCAGCCAAGGGGGGGGCGAAAAACTGTTTTTT.

This chain connects TRBV13 to TRBJ2-1, with unresolved D. Per germline, CDR1 PRHDT and CDR2 FYEKMQ (reference sequence). CDR3 size: 11 residues. Written as DNA, the CDR3 is TGTGCTTGCTTGTCGAACAATGAGCAGTTCTTC. Translated: CACLSNNEQFF.

The rearrangement links TRBV12-3 or TRBV12-4 to TRBJ2-1; D is undetermined. Between the trimmed V and J ends, which lost 4 bases and 5 bases, there was a span of 6 bases. This CDR3 is 12 amino acids long. CDR3 bases: TGTGCCAGCAGTTCAATGGACAATGAGCAGTTCTTC. Protein product: CASSSMDNEQFF.

This sequence joins TRBV4-2 and TRBJ2-7, with TRBD2 matching over 7 bases. Germline V CDR1 and CDR2: LGHNA, YNFKEQ. V dropped 0 bases and J dropped 3; count of bases not matched to a gene: 5. The CDR3 contains 15 residues. CDR3 nucleotides: TGTGCCAGCAGCCAAGAAGGGACTACCAACTACGAGCAGTACTTC. It translates to CASSQEGTTNYEQYF.

The chain couples TRBV20-1 to TRBJ2-3; D is perhaps TRBD1 (5 bases). This CDR3 comprises 14 residues. Germline assignment: CDR1 DFQATT and CDR2 SNEGSKA (reference sequence). Trimming stripped 5 bases from V and 0 bases from J, with 12 bases between. CDR3 DNA: TGCAGTGCTCCCAGGGTTTCGAGCACAGATACGCAGTATTTT. Amino acid sequence: CSAPRVSSTDTQYF.

The chain recombines TRBV12-3 or TRBV12-4 with TRBJ1-2; 7 nucleotides line up with TRBD1. The CDR3 is 13 residues long. V gave up 7 bases and J gave up 4 bases; unmatched junction bases: 6. The CDR3 here is CASTLGQIYGYTF. The CDR3 DNA is TGTGCCAGCACCCTGGGACAGATCTATGGCTACACCTTC.

This clonotype came up once. The genes are TRBV12-3 or TRBV12-4 and TRBJ1-2; 7 bases map to TRBD1. Unmatched junction bases numbered 5, after V lost 7 bases and J lost 0 bases. The CDR3 runs 14 residues. The CDR3 is CASKPGQTNYGYTF. The CDR3 DNA reads TGTGCCAGCAAACCGGGACAGACTAACTATGGCTACACCTTC.

The chain carries TRBV4-3 and TRBJ2-2; 9 bases are shared with TRBD2. The CDR3 is 17 residues long. Germline values: CDR1 LGHNA, CDR2 YSLEER. V was clipped by 4 bases and J by 5 bases; unmatched bases: 11. The chain's CDR3 is CASSPEIAGERTGELFF. In DNA, the CDR3 is TGCGCCAGCAGCCCTGAAATAGCGGGAGAGAGAACCGGGGAGCTGTTTTTT.

In this sample, this clonotype turned up many times. This chain links TRBV2 with TRBJ2-7; TRBD2 matches at 8 bases. This CDR3 has 13 residues. In germline, CDR1 is SNHLY, CDR2 FYNNEI. Trimming took 7 bases from V and 1 from J; bases not matched to a gene: 3. In DNA form, the CDR3 reads TGTGCCAGCACCAGCGGGAGATCCTACGAGCAGTACTTC. This sequence encodes CASTSGRSYEQYF.

V is TRBV9 and J is TRBJ2-1; D unclear. Germline V gene lookup returns CDR1 SGDLS and CDR2 YYNGEE. V was trimmed by 4 bases and J by 3 bases, leaving 14 bases between them. The CDR3 is made up of 15 amino acids. CDR3 amino acids: CASSPSATDYNEQFF. The CDR3 DNA is TGTGCCAGCAGCCCTTCGGCAACGGACTACAATGAGCAGTTCTTC. Combining the CDR3 with reference TRBV9 and TRBJ2-1 gives the whole variable domain DSGVTQTPKHLITATGQRVTLRCSPRSGDLSVYWYQQSLDQGLQFLIQYYNGEERAKGNILERFSAQQFPDLHSELNLSSLELGDSALYFCASSPSATDYNEQFFGPGTRLTVL.

This clonotype was seen more than once but under ten times. This chain links TRBV5-1 with TRBJ2-7; perhaps TRBD2 as D (7 bases). CDR3 length: 15 amino acids. Germline V gene lookup returns CDR1 SGHRS and CDR2 YFSETQ. V was pared by 4 bases and J by 3 bases, with 17 bases between. Written as DNA, the CDR3 is TGCGCCAGCAGCCTCAGGGGCGGGAGAGTCTACGAGCAGTACTTC. Translating it yields CASSLRGGRVYEQYF.

The CDR3 loop is CAREGGRDYNEQFF. In DNA, the CDR3 is TGTGCCAGGGAGGGGGGCCGAGACTACAATGAGCAGTTCTTC. The genes are TRBV7-7 and TRBJ2-1; possibly TRBD1 or TRBD2 for D (6 bases each). The CDR3 sequence is 14 residues long. Per germline, CDR1 SSHAT and CDR2 FNYEAQ (reference sequence). V was pared by 9 bases and J by 3 bases, with 15 bases between.

The gene calls are TRBV6-5 and TRBJ1-5, with D tentatively TRBD1 (6 bases). Germline V gives CDR1 MNHEY, CDR2 SVGAGI. CDR3 length: 13 amino acids. Trimming took 6 bases from V and 3 from J, leaving 9 bases between them. CDR3 sequence reads: CASRSGDNQPQHF. The DNA for the CDR3 is TGTGCCAGCAGGTCAGGGGACAATCAGCCCCAGCATTTT.

The chain has TRBV7-9 and TRBJ2-2; 10 bases are shared with TRBD2. The germline gives CDR1 SEHNR, CDR2 FQNEAQ (reference sequence). CDR3 length: 14 residues. The V segment lost 4 bases and the J segment 6 bases; nucleotides outside the gene matches: 2. CDR3 DNA: TGTGCCAGCAGCTCGGGACTAGCGTCCGGGGAGCTGTTTTTT. Its protein is CASSSGLASGELFF.

In DNA form, the CDR3 reads TGCAGCGGCGAACGGTCCCAGGGGGAAGCTTTCTTT. It yields the protein CSGERSQGEAFF. The chain joins TRBV29-1 to TRBJ1-1; the D gene is possibly TRBD1 (6 bases). CDR1 SQVTM and CDR2 ANQGSEA come from the germline V gene. Trimming took off 7 bases at V and 8 bases at J, with 17 bases between the two ends. This CDR3 has 12 amino acids.